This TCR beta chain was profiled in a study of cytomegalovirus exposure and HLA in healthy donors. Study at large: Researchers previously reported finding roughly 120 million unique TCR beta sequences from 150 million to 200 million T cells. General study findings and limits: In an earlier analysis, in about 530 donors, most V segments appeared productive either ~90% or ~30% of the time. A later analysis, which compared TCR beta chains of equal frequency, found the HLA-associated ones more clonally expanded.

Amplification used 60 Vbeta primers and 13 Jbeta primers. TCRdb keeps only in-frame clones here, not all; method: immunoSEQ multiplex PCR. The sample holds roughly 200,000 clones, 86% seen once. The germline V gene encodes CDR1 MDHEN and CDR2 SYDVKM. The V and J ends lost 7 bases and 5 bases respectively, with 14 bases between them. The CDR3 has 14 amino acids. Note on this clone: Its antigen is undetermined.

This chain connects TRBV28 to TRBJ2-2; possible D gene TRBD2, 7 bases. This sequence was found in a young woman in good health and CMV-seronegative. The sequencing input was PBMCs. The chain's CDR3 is CASKGGAETGELFF. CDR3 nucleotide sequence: TGTGCCAGCAAGGGGGGGGCCGAAACCGGGGAGCTGTTTTTT.